This T cell receptor (beta chain) comes out of a study of blood T cell repertoires in COVID-19. Turning to the study itself: Collection of acute and convalescent COVID-19 samples took place in the United States, Italy and Spain. T cells, B-cell-depleted T cells, or PBMCs supplied cDNA or gDNA.

The CDR3 totals 17 residues. Germline CDR1 reads SEHNR; CDR2 reads FQNEAQ (reference sequence). V was trimmed by 3 bases and J by 0 bases, leaving 18 bases between them. As handled by the study authors: Estimation of nucleated cell counts was performed using reference gene primer amplification. Profiled with immunoSEQ multiplex PCR; TCRdb holds only in-frame clones, not every one. That table gives V, J and clone size, and the DNA gave D and trimming. The sample comprises roughly 63,000 clones, around nine tenths of which are singletons, and about 2.1% rests with the top ten. The sequenced material came from peripheral blood. The chain employs TRBV7-9 and TRBJ2-7; TRBD1 is a possible D gene (6 bases). The TCR originated in a human donor in a cohort sampled during active COVID-19. The CDR3 nucleotides are TGTGCCAGCAGCTTCTCCAGAGGGACACTTTACTCCTACGAGCAGTACTTC. Translation gives CASSFSRGTLYSYEQYF.